The T cell receptor (beta chain) described here comes from a study of blood T cell repertoires in COVID-19. The wider study: Material from acute and convalescent COVID-19 was sourced from the United States, Italy and Spain.

V lost 0 bases and J 7 bases, leaving 7 bases between the germline ends. The CDR3 consists of 13 residues. CDR1 is SGHRS, CDR2 YFSETQ, per germline. As processed by the authors: Estimation of nucleated cell counts relied on the amplification of reference gene primers. TCRdb's table, derived via immunoSEQ multiplex PCR, lists solely in-frame clones and lacks some. V and J calls and clone size come straight from that table; D and trimming were deduced from the DNA. There are about 280,000 clones in the sample; around 90% occur only once, and 0.8% to 1% lies in the top ten. Sequencing was performed on PBMCs or T cells enriched from blood (not recorded which). The chain combines TRBV5-1 with TRBJ2-2; no definite D call. The TCR comes from a woman aged 25 to 39 who had recovered from COVID-19. The CDR3 is CASSLAGDGELFF. CDR3 sequence (DNA): TGCGCCAGCAGCTTGGCAGGCGACGGGGAGCTGTTTTTT.